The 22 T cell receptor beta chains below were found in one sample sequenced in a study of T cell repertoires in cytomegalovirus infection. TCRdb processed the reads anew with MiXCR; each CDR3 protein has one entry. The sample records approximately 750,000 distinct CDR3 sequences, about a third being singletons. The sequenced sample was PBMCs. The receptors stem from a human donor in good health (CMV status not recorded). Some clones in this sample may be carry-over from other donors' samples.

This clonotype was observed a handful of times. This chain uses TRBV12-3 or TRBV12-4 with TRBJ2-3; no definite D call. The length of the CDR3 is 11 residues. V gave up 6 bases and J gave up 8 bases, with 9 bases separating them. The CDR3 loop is CASRKGSTQYF. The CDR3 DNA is TGTGCCAGCAGAAAAGGGTCTACGCAGTATTTT.

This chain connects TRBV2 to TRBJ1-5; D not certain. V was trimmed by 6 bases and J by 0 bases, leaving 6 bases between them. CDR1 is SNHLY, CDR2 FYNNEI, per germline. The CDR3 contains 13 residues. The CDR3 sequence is CASRLISNQPQHF. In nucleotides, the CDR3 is TGTGCCAGCAGATTGATTAGCAATCAGCCCCAGCATTTT.

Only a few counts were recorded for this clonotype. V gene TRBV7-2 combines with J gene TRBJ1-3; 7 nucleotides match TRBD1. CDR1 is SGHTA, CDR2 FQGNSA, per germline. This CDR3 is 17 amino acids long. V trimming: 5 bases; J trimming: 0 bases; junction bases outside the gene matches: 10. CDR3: CASSTRTGPSSGNTIYF. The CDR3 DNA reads TGTGCCAGCAGCACCCGGACAGGACCTTCCTCTGGAAACACCATATATTTT. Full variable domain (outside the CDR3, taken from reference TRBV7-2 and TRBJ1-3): GAGVSQSPSNKVTEKGKDVELRCDPISGHTALYWYRQSLGQGLEFLIYFQGNSAPDKSGLPSDRFSAERTGGSVSTLTIQRTQQEDSAVYLCASSTRTGPSSGNTIYFGEGSWLTVV.

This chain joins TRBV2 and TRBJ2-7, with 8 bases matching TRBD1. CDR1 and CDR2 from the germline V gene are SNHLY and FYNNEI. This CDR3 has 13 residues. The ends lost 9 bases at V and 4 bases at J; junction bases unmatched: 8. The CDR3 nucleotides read TGTGCCAGTGGGGACAGGATTACTTACGAGCAGTACTTC. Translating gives CASGDRITYEQYF.

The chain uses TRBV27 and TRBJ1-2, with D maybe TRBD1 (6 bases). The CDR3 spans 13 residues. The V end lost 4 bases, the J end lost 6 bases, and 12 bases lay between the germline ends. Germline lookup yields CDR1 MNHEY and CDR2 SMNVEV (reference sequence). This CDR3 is CASSSWGQNGYTF. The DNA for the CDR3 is TGTGCCAGCAGTTCTTGGGGGCAAAATGGCTACACCTTC.

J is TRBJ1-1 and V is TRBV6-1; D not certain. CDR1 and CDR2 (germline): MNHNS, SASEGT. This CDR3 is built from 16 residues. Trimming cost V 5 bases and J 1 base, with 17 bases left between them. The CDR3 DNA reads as TGTGCCAGCAGTCCTAATTTCCGACCGGAGAACACTGAAGCTTTCTTT. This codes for CASSPNFRPENTEAFF.

Here the CDR3 DNA reads TGCAGCGTTGGGCAGGGCAGCACAGATACGCAGTATTTT. Translated: CSVGQGSTDTQYF. The rearrangement joins TRBV29-1 to TRBJ2-3; possibly TRBD1 for D (5 bases). The CDR3 length is 13 residues. The germline CDR1 and CDR2 sequences are SQVTM and ANQGSEA. Trimming took 4 bases from V and 0 from J, leaving 8 bases between them.

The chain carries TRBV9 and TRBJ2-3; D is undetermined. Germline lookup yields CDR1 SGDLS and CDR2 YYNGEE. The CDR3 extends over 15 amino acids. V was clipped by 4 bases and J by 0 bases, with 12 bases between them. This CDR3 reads CASSPRSTSTDTQYF. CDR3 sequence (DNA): TGTGCCAGCAGCCCCCGTTCGACTAGCACAGATACGCAGTATTTT.

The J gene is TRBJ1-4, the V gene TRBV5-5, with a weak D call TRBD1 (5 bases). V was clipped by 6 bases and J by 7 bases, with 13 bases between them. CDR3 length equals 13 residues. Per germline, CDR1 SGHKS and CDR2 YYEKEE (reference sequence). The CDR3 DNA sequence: TGTGCCAGCAAAGGGGCGGGGAGTGAAAAACTGTTTTTT. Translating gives CASKGAGSEKLFF.

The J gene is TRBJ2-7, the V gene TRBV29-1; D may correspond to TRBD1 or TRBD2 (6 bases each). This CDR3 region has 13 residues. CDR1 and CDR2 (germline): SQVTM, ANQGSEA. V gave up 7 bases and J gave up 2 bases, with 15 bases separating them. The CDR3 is CSASGARPYEQYF. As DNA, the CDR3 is TGCAGCGCGTCGGGGGCCAGACCCTACGAGCAGTACTTC.

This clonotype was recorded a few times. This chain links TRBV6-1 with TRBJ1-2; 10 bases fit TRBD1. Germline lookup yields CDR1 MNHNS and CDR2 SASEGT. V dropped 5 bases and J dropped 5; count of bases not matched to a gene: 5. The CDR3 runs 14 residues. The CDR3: CASSHDRGRYGYTF. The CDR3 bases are TGTGCCAGCAGTCACGACAGGGGGCGTTATGGCTACACCTTC.

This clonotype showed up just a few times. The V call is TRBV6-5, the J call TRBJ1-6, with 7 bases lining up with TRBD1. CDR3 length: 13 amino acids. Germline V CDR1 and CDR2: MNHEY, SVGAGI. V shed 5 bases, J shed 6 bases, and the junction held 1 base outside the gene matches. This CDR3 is CASSNRGNSPLHF. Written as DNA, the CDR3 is TGTGCCAGCAGTAACAGGGGTAATTCACCCCTCCACTTT.

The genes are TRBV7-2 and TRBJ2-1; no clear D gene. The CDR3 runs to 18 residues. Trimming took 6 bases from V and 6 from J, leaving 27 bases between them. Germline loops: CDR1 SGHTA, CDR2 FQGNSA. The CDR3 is CASSISPPSVLLSNEQFF. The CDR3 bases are TGTGCCAGCAGTATCTCGCCCCCAAGTGTACTCCTCTCCAATGAGCAGTTCTTC.

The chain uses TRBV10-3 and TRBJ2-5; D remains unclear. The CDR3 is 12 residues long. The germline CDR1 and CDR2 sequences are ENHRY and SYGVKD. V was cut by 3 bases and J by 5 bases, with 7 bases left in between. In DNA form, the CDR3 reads TGTGCCATCAGTGATACGTTGGAGACCCAGTACTTC. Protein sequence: CAISDTLETQYF.

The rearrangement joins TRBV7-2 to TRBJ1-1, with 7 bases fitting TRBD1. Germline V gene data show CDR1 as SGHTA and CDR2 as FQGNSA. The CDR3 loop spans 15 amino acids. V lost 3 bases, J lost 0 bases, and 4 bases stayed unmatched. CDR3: CASSFYDRVNTEAFF. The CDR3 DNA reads TGTGCCAGCAGCTTCTATGACAGGGTGAACACTGAAGCTTTCTTT.

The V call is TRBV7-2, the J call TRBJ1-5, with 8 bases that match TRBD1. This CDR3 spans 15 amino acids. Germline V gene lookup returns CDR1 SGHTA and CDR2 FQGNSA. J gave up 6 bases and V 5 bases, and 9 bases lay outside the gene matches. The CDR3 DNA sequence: TGTGCCAGCAGCCCCAGACAGGGACAGGCTCAGCCCCAGCATTTT. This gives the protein CASSPRQGQAQPQHF. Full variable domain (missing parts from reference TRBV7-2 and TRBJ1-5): GAGVSQSPSNKVTEKGKDVELRCDPISGHTALYWYRQSLGQGLEFLIYFQGNSAPDKSGLPSDRFSAERTGGSVSTLTIQRTQQEDSAVYLCASSPRQGQAQPQHFGDGTRLSIL.

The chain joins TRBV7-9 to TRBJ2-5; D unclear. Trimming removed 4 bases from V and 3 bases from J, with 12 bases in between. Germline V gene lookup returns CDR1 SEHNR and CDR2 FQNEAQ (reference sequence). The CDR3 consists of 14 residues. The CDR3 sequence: CASSSERWEETQYF. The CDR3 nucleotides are TGTGCCAGCAGCTCTGAAAGATGGGAAGAGACCCAGTACTTC.

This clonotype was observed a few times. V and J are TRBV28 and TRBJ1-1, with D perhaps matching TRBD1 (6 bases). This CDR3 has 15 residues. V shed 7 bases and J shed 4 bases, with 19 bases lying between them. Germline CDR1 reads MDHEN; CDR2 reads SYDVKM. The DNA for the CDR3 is TGTGCCAGCACGAAGGGAGGGGGGTTGGGCACTGAAGCTTTCTTT. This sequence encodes CASTKGGGLGTEAFF.

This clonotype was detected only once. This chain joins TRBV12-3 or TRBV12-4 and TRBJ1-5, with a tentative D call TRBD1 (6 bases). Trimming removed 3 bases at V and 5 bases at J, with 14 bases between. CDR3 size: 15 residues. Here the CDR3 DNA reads TGTGCCAGCAGTTTCCGGGACATCAGGGATCAGCCCCAGCATTTT. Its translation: CASSFRDIRDQPQHF.

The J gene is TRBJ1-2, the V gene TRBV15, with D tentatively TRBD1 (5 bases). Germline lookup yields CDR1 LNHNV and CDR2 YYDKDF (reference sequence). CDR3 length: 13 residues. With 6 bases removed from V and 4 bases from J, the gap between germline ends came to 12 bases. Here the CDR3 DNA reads TGTGCCACCAGTCGGGACTCTCTCTATGGCTACACCTTC. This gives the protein CATSRDSLYGYTF.

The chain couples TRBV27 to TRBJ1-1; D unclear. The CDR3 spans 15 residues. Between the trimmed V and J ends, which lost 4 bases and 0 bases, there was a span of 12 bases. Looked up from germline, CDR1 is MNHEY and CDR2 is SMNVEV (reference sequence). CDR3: CASSSRTSMNTEAFF. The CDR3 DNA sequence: TGTGCCAGCAGTTCCCGAACAAGCATGAACACTGAAGCTTTCTTT.

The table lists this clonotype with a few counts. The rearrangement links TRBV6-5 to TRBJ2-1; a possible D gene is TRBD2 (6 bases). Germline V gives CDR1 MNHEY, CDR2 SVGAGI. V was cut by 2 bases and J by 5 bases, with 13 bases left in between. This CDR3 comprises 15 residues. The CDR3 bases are TGTGCCAGCAGTTACATGGGACTGCCAAACAATGAGCAGTTCTTC. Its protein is CASSYMGLPNNEQFF.